The clone carrying this T cell receptor beta chain has just one count. Its antigen is unknown. Trimming shortened V by 3 bases and J by 1 base, and 15 bases separated the two germline ends. The CDR3 runs 16 residues. The germline CDR1 and CDR2 sequences are MNHNS and SASEGT. The data were taken from a study of cytomegalovirus exposure and HLA in healthy donors. Notes on the study in general: The majority of TCR sequences were rare, yet some public TCRs appeared in many donors.

The protocol was immunoSEQ multiplex PCR, while the TCRdb copy is restricted to in-frame clones and leaves out a portion. The sample holds about 74,000 clones, around 94% seen once. The V call is TRBV6-1, the J call TRBJ1-1; tentatively, D is TRBD1 (6 bases). The receptor's source is a man in his late teens or twenties in good health and CMV-seropositive. Sequenced sample: PBMCs. The CDR3 bases are TGTGCCAGCAGTGAGGGGGCAGGGGTGAAGAACACTGAAGCTTTCTTT. It specifies CASSEGAGVKNTEAFF.